This T cell receptor (beta chain) is from a study of T cell responses to AZD1222 COVID-19 vaccine. In regard to this clone: What it recognizes is unknown.

Findings and caveats of the study: A mostly white British donor set with more females was recruited, and clonal diversity was possibly underestimated. Sampled repertoires all dated from after the peak T cell response. Among those given AZD1222, only five or six were seropositive at baseline.

TCRdb keeps only in-frame clones here, not all; method: immunoSEQ multiplex PCR. The profile shows 130,000 or so clones, approximately 82% of them singletons. This CDR3 has 14 amino acids. The V gene is TRBV21-1, the J gene TRBJ1-2. TRBV21-1 constitutes a pseudogene. This specimen consisted of peripheral blood, obtained 28 days after the second AZD1222 dose. This sequence originates from an adult who received the AZD1222 COVID-19 vaccine. The CDR3 DNA is TGTGCCAGCAGAGGTTCAGGACCTAACTATGGCTACACCTTC. Translation gives CASRGSGPNYGYTF.